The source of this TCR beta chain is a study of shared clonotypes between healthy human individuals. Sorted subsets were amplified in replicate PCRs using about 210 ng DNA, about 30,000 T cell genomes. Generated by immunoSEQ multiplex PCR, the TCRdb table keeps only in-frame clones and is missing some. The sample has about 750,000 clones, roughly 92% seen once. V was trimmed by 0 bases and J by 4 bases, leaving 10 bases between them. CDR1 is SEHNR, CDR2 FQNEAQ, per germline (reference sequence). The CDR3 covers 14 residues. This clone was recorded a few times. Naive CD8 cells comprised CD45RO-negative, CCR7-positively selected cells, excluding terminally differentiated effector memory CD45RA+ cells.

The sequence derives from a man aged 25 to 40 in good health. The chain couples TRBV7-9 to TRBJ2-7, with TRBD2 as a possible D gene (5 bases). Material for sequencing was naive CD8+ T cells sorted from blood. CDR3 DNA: TGTGCCAGCAGCTTAGCGGGAGTGACTTACGAGCAGTACTTC. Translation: CASSLAGVTYEQYF.